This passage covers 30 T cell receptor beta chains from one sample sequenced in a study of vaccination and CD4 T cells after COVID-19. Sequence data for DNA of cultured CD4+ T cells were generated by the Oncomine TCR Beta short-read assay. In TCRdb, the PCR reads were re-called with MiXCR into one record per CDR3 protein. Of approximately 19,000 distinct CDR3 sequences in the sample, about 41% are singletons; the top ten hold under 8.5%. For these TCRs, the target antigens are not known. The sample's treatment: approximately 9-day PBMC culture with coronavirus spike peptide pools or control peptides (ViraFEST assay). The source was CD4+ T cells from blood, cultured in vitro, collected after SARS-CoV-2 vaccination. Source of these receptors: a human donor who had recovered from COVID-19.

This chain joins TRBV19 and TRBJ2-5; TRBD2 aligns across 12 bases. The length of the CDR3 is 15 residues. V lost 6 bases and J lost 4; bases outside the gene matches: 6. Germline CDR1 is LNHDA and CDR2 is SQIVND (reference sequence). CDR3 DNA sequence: TGTGCCAGTAGATCGACTAGCGGGGGCCCAGAGACCCAGTACTTC. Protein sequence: CASRSTSGGPETQYF.

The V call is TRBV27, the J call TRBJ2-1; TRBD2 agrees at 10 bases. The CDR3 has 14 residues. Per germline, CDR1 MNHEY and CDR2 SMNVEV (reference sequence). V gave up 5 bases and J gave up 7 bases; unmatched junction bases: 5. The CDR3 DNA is TGTGCCAGCAGTCCCCTAGCGGGAGATAATGAGCAGTTCTTC. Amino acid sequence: CASSPLAGDNEQFF.

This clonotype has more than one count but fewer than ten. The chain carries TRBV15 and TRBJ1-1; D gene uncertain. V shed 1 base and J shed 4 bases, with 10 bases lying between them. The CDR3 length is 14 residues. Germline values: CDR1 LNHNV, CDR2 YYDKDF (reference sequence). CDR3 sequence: CATSRARRSTEAFF. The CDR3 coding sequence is TGTGCCACCAGCAGAGCCAGGAGGAGCACTGAAGCTTTCTTT.

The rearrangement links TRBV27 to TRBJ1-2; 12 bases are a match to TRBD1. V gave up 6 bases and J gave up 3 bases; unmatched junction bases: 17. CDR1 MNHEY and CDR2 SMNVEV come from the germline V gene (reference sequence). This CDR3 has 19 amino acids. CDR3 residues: CASRKQAGTGGVRDYGYTF. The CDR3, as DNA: TGTGCCAGCAGGAAACAAGCCGGGACAGGGGGCGTTCGCGACTATGGCTACACCTTC.

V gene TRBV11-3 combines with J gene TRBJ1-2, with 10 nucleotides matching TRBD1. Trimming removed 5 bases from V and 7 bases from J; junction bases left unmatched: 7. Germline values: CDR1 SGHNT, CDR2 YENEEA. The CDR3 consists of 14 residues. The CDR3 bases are TGTGCCAGCAGCCGCGGGACAGGGGAGGGTGGCTACACCTTC. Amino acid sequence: CASSRGTGEGGYTF.

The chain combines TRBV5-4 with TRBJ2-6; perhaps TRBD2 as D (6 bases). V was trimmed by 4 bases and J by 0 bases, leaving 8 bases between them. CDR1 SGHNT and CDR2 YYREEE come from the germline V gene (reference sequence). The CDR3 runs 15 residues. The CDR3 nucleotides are TGTGCCAGCAGCCTGGGGGGCTCTGGGGCCAACGTCCTGACTTTC. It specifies CASSLGGSGANVLTF. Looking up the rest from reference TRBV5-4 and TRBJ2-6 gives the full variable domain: ETGVTQSPTHLIKTRGQQVTLRCSSQSGHNTVSWYQQALGQGPQFIFQYYREEENGRGNFPPRFSGLQFPNYSSELNVNALELDDSALYLCASSLGGSGANVLTFGAGSRLTVL.

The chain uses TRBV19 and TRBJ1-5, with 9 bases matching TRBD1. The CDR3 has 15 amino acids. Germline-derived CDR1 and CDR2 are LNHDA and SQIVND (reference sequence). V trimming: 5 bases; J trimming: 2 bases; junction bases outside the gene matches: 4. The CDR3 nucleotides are TGTGCCAGTAGTTCGACAGGGGGAGGCAATCAGCCCCAGCATTTT. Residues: CASSSTGGGNQPQHF.

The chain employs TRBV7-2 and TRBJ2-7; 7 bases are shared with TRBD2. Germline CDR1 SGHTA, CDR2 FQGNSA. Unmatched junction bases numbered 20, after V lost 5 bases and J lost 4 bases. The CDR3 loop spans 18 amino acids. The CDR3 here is CASSPPPAAGGGRYEQYF. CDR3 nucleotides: TGTGCCAGCAGCCCCCCACCCGCCGCTGGCGGGGGACGTTACGAGCAGTACTTC.

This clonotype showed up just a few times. The CDR3: CASSRLAPRTPNGFSNQPQHF. In DNA form, the CDR3 reads TGTGCCAGCAGCCGCCTCGCCCCCCGGACCCCGAACGGATTTAGCAATCAGCCCCAGCATTTT. V gene TRBV28 combines with J gene TRBJ1-5; D is unresolved. This CDR3 is built from 21 residues. Trimming removed 6 bases at V and 0 bases at J, with 30 bases between. Looked up from germline, CDR1 is MDHEN and CDR2 is SYDVKM.

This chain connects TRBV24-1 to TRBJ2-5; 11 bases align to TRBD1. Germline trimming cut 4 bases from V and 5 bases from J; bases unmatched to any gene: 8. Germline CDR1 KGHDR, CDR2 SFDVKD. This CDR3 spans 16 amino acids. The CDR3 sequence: CATSDRTGGELETQYF. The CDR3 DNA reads TGTGCCACCAGTGACAGGACAGGGGGCGAGTTGGAGACCCAGTACTTC.

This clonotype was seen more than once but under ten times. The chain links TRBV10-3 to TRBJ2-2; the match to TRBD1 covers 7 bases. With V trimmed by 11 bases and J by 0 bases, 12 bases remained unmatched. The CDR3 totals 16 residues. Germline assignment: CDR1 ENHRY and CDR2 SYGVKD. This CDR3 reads CAVGLTGPSNTGELFF. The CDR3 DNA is TGTGCCGTTGGACTGACAGGGCCCTCGAACACCGGGGAGCTGTTTTTT.

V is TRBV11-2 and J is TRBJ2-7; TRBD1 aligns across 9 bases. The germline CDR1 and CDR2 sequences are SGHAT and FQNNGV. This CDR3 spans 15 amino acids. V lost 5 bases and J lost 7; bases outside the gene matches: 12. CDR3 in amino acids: CASSPRDRAWGEQYF. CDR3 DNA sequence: TGTGCCAGCAGCCCCCGGGACAGGGCTTGGGGAGAGCAGTACTTC.

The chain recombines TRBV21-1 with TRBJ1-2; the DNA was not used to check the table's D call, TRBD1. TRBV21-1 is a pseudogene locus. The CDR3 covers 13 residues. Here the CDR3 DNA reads TGTGCCAGCAGCAAGACAGGGTTGGATGGCTACACCTTC. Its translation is CASSKTGLDGYTF.

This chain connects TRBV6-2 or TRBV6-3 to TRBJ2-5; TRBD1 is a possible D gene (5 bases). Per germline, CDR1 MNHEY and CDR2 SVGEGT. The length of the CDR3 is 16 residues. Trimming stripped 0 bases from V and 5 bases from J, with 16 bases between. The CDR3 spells CASSYSTVRAGETQYF. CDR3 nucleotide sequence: TGTGCCAGCAGTTACTCGACCGTCAGGGCCGGGGAGACCCAGTACTTC.

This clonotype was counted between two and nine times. Here the CDR3 DNA reads TGTGCCACATCAGGGGCAGTGAAAGAGACCCAGTACTTC. It yields the protein CATSGAVKETQYF. The V call is TRBV24-1, the J call TRBJ2-5; the D gene is possibly TRBD1 (6 bases). V lost 10 bases and J lost 3, with 14 bases in between. The CDR3 runs to 13 residues. Germline loops: CDR1 KGHDR, CDR2 SFDVKD.

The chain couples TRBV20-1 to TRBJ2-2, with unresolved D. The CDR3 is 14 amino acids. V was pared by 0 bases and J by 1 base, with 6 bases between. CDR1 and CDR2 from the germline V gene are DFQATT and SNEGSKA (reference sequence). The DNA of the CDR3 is TGCAGTGCTAGAGATCTTAAGAACACCGGGGAGCTGTTTTTT. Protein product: CSARDLKNTGELFF.

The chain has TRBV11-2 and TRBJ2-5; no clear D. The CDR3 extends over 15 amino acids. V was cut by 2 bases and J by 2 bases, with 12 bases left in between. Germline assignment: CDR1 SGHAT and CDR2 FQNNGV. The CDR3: CASSLSGRAQETQYF. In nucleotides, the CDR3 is TGTGCCAGCAGCTTATCCGGACGGGCACAAGAGACCCAGTACTTC.

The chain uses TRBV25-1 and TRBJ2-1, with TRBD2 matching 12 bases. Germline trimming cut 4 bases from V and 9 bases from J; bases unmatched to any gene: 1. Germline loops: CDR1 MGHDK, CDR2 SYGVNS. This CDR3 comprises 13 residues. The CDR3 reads CASSASGRAEQFF. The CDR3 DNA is TGTGCCAGCAGTGCTAGCGGGAGGGCTGAGCAGTTCTTC.

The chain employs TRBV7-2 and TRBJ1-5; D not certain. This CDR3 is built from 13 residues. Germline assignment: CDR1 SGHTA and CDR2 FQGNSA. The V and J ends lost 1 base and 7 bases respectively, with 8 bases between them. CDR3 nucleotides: TGTGCCAGCAGCTTAGACAGTGTCCAGCCCCAGCATTTT. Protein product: CASSLDSVQPQHF.

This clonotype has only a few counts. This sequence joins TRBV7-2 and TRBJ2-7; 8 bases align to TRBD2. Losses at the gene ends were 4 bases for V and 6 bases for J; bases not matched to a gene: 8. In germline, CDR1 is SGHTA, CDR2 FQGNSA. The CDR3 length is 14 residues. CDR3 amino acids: CASSSSGSITEQYF. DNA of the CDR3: TGTGCCAGCAGCTCAAGCGGGAGCATTACCGAGCAGTACTTC.

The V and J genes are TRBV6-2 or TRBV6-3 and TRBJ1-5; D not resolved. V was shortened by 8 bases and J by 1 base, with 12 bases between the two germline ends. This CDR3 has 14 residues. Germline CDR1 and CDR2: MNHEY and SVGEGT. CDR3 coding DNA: TGTGCCAGCCGCACTGGGTTGAGCAATCAGCCCCAGCATTTT. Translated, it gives CASRTGLSNQPQHF.

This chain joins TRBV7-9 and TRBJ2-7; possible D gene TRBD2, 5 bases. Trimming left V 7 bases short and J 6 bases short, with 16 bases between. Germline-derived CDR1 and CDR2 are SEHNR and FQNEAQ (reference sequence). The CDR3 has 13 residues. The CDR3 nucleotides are TGTGCCAGCAAGGCCTACCCGGCGGGCGAGCAGTACTTC. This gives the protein CASKAYPAGEQYF.

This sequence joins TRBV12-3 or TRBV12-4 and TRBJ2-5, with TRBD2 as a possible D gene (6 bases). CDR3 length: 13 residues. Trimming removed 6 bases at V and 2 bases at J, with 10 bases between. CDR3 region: CASSPTRQETQYF. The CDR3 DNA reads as TGTGCCAGCAGCCCGACTAGGCAAGAGACCCAGTACTTC.

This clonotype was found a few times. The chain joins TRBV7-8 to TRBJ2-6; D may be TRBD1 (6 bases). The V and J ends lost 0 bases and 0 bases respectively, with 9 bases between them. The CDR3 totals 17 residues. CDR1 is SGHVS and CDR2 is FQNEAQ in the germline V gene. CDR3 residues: CASSLARGGSGANVLTF. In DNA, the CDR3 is TGTGCCAGCAGCTTAGCTCGAGGGGGCTCTGGGGCCAACGTCCTGACTTTC.

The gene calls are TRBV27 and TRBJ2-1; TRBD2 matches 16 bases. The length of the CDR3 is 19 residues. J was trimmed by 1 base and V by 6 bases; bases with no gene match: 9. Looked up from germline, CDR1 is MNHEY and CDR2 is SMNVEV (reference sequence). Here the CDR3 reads CASRGTSGRARGSYNEQFF. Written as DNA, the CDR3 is TGTGCCAGCAGAGGGACTAGCGGGAGGGCCCGAGGGTCCTACAATGAGCAGTTCTTC.

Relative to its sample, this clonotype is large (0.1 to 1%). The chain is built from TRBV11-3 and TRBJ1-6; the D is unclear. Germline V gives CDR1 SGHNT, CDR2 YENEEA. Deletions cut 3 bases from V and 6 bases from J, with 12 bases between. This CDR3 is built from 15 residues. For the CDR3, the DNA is TGTGCCAGCAGCTTGGCCCCCGGGGTTAATTCACCCCTCCACTTT. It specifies CASSLAPGVNSPLHF.

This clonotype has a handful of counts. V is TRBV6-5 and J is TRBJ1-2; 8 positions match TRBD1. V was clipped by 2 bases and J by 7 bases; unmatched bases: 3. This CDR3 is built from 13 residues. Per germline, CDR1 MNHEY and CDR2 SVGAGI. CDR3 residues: CASSYQQGAGYTF. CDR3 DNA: TGTGCCAGCAGTTACCAGCAGGGGGCTGGCTACACCTTC.

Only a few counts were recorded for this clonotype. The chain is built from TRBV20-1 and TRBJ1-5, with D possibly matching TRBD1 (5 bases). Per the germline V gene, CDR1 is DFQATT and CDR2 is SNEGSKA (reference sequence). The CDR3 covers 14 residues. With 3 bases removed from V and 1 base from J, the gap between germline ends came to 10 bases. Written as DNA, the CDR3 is TGCAGTGCTAGCTCGGGGCTCAGCAATCAGCCCCAGCATTTT. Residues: CSASSGLSNQPQHF.

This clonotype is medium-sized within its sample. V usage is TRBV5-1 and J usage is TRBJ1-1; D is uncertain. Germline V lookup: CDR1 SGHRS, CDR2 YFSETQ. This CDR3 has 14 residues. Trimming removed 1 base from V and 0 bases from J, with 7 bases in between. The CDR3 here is CASSLNSLNTEAFF. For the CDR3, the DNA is TGCGCCAGCAGCTTGAACAGCCTGAACACTGAAGCTTTCTTT. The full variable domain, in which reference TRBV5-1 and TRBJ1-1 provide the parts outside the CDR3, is KAGVTQTPRYLIKTRGQQVTLSCSPISGHRSVSWYQQTPGQGLQFLFEYFSETQRNKGNFPGRFSGRQFSNSRSEMNVSTLELGDSALYLCASSLNSLNTEAFFGQGTRLTVV.

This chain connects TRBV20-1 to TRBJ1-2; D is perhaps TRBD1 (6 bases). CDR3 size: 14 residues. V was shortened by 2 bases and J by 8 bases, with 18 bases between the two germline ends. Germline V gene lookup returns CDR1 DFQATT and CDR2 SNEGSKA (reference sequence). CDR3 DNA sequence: TGCAGTGCTAGACTGAGGGGGAATTCGGAAGGCTACACCTTC. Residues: CSARLRGNSEGYTF.